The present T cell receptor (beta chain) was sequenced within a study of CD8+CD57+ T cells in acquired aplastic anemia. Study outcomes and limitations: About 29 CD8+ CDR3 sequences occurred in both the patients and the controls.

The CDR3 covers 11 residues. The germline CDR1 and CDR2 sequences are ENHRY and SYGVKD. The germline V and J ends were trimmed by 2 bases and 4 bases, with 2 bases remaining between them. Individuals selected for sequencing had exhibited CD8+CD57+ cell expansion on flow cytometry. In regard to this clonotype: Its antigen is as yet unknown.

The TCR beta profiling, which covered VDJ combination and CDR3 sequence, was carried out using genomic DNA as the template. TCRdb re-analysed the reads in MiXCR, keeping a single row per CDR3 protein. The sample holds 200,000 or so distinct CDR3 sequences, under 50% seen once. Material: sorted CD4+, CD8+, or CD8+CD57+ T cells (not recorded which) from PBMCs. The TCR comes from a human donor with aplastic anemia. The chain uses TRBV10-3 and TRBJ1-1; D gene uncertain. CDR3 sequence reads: CAISELTEAFF. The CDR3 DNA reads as TGTGCCATCAGTGAGCTCACTGAAGCTTTCTTT.